The clone carrying this T cell receptor beta chain was observed a few times. Its cognate antigen is unknown. cDNA libraries for TCR beta contained unique molecular identifiers. A single record per CDR3 protein comes from TCRdb applying MiXCR to the PCR reads. The profile covers hundreds of thousands of distinct CDR3 sequences, with 30% appearing a single time and 0.5% to 0.6% taken by the ten largest. The data derive from a study of post-analysis software for immune sequencing data. Findings of the study overall: Higher frequency in patients than in controls was seen for about 5 TRBV segments, with TRBV5-6, TRBV5-1 and TRBV20-1 among them. Significantly lower normalized Chao1 diversity was seen in multiple sclerosis patients than in controls.

CDR1 and CDR2 from the germline V gene are MNHEY and SVGEGT. Trimming took off 5 bases at V and 11 bases at J, with 21 bases between the two ends. The CDR3 is made up of 14 amino acids. The chain joins TRBV6-2 or TRBV6-3 to TRBJ2-5; D possibly matches TRBD1 or TRBD2 (5 bases each). The sequencing input was blood. The TCR sequence derives from a girl between 10 and 17 years old with multiple sclerosis. CDR3 in amino acids: CASSHTWDVPEQYF. The CDR3 DNA is TGTGCCAGCAGTCATACCTGGGACGTTCCAGAGCAGTACTTC.